These T cell receptor beta chains were read from a single sample in a study of blood T cell repertoires in COVID-19. Assay: immunoSEQ multiplex PCR; the TCRdb copy retains only in-frame clones and omits some. The table includes around 430,000 clones, about nine tenths detected once. The source material was peripheral blood. These TCRs come from a woman between 45 and 60 years old with COVID-19, enrolled during active disease. Each CDR3 is given with its conserved first and last residue. A D gene is named only where the DNA matches it firmly. Clone size is given for some rows only: seen once, a few or many times, or a class if the clone is expanded.

V gene	clone size	J gene	D gene	CDR3 protein	CDR3 DNA
TRBV7-9	few	TRBJ1-5	TRBD1	CASSSQGVNQPQHF	TGTGCCAGCAGCTCACAGGGGGTCAATCAGCCCCAGCATTTT
TRBV4-1	once	TRBJ1-1	NA	CASRSTGSKAFF	TGCGCCAGCAGATCCACAGGGTCAAAAGCTTTCTTT
TRBV12-3/TRBV12-4	NA	TRBJ1-1	NA	CASSRQTEAFF	TGTGCCAGCAGTCGACAGACTGAAGCTTTCTTT
TRBV5-6	NA	TRBJ2-1	TRBD2	CASSLDSGGGEQFF	TGTGCCAGCAGCTTGGATAGCGGGGGAGGTGAGCAGTTCTTC
TRBV19	NA	TRBJ2-1	NA	CASSIGGEQFF	TGTGCCAGTAGTATAGGAGGGGAGCAGTTCTTC
TRBV28	once	TRBJ1-2	NA	CASGTGQGYTF	TGTGCCAGCGGAACAGGGCAGGGCTACACCTTC
TRBV7-2	NA	TRBJ2-5	TRBD2	CASNPFGTSGTETQYF	TGTGCCAGCAACCCTTTTGGGACTAGCGGTACGGAGACCCAGTACTTC
TRBV5-4	NA	TRBJ1-2	NA	CASSSTANYGYTF	TGTGCCAGCAGCTCAACAGCAAACTATGGCTACACCTTC
TRBV19	NA	TRBJ1-2	NA	CASLRAEGSGYTF	TGTGCCAGTTTAAGGGCTGAGGGTAGTGGCTACACCTTC
TRBV6-5	NA	TRBJ1-3	NA	CASRGGIRNTIYF	TGTGCCAGCAGGGGAGGAATAAGAAACACCATATATTTT
TRBV24-1	once	TRBJ2-5	NA	CATGEGRGLRETQYF	TGTGCCACCGGCGAGGGGCGGGGGCTCCGGGAGACCCAGTACTTC
TRBV5-1	NA	TRBJ1-2	NA	CASSLEGAPYGYTF	TGCGCCAGCAGCTTGGAGGGAGCCCCGTATGGCTACACCTTC
TRBV28	NA	TRBJ1-2	NA	CASRSGVGYGYTF	TGTGCCAGCAGGTCAGGGGTCGGCTATGGCTACACCTTC
TRBV5-1	NA	TRBJ2-1	NA	CASRHDSAGINEQFF	TGCGCCAGCAGGCACGACTCGGCCGGGATCAATGAGCAGTTCTTC
TRBV6-5	NA	TRBJ1-6	NA	CASSRDTPGSPLHF	TGTGCCAGCAGTCGGGACACCCCGGGATCACCCCTCCACTTT
TRBV6-6	NA	TRBJ1-1	TRBD1	CASSYSTGAEAFF	TGTGCCAGCAGTTACTCGACAGGGGCTGAAGCTTTCTTT
TRBV6-5	NA	TRBJ2-2	NA	CASTPRVANTGELFF	TGTGCCAGCACCCCGAGGGTCGCGAACACCGGGGAGCTGTTTTTT
TRBV7-4	NA	TRBJ1-1	NA	CASRGTGEVRVNTEAFF	TGTGCCAGCAGGGGAACGGGGGAGGTACGGGTGAACACTGAAGCTTTCTTT
TRBV5-6	NA	TRBJ2-2	NA	CASSRRDREVGGELFF	TGTGCCAGCAGCCGCCGAGACAGGGAGGTGGGCGGGGAGCTGTTTTTT
TRBV12-3/TRBV12-4	NA	TRBJ1-1	NA	CASSRDMNTEAFF	TGTGCCAGCAGCCGGGACATGAACACTGAAGCTTTCTTT
TRBV30	NA	TRBJ2-2	NA	CAWNPQASTGELFF	TGTGCCTGGAATCCGCAGGCCAGCACCGGGGAGCTGTTTTTT
TRBV14	NA	TRBJ2-7	NA	CASSHLVGGPGEQYF	TGTGCCAGCAGCCACTTGGTTGGGGGCCCGGGCGAGCAGTACTTC
TRBV30	NA	TRBJ1-4	NA	CAWSVQGEEKLFF	TGTGCCTGGAGTGTACAGGGTGAGGAAAAACTGTTTTTT
TRBV5-8	NA	TRBJ2-5	NA	CASSLTRETQYF	TGTGCCAGCAGCCTGACACGAGAGACCCAGTACTTC
TRBV5-6	NA	TRBJ2-1	NA	CASSSPRDEQFF	TGTGCCAGCAGCTCTCCGCGGGATGAGCAGTTCTTC
TRBV15	NA	TRBJ1-6	NA	CATSRDPPRGLRNSPLHF	TGTGCCACCAGCAGAGATCCCCCCCGAGGGCTAAGGAATTCACCCCTCCACTTT
TRBV27	NA	TRBJ2-3	TRBD1	CASAERGLADTQYF	TGTGCCAGCGCCGAAAGGGGGCTCGCAGATACGCAGTATTTT
TRBV10-2	NA	TRBJ1-2	TRBD1	CASVSLQGANYGYTF	TGCGCCAGCGTCTCCCTACAGGGGGCGAATTATGGCTACACCTTC
TRBV10-3	NA	TRBJ2-2	NA	CAISTGDSPGELFF	TGTGCCATCAGTACAGGAGATAGTCCCGGGGAGCTGTTTTTT
TRBV10-3	NA	TRBJ2-3	TRBD2	CAISVERGALADTQYF	TGTGCCATCAGTGTAGAGCGGGGGGCGTTAGCAGATACGCAGTATTTT
TRBV7-9	few	TRBJ2-3	NA	CASSESTDTQYF	TGTGCCAGCAGCGAGAGTACAGATACGCAGTATTTT
TRBV7-9	NA	TRBJ1-2	NA	CASSLHGGYGYTF	TGTGCCAGCAGCCTACACGGCGGCTATGGCTACACCTTC
TRBV5-5	NA	TRBJ2-7	NA	CASTQGDYEQYF	TGTGCCAGCACTCAAGGGGACTACGAGCAGTACTTC
TRBV19	NA	TRBJ2-1	TRBD2	CASRGTSGSPNEQFF	TGTGCCAGTAGGGGGACTAGCGGGTCCCCTAATGAGCAGTTCTTC
TRBV12-3/TRBV12-4	NA	TRBJ2-3	NA	CASSLGLTDTQYF	TGTGCCAGCAGTTTGGGCCTCACAGATACGCAGTATTTT
TRBV30	once	TRBJ1-3	NA	CAWSSMDSSGNTIYF	TGTGCCTGGAGTTCCATGGACAGCTCTGGAAACACCATATATTTT
TRBV6-5	once	TRBJ1-2	NA	CASRLSLVEVYGYTF	TGTGCCAGCAGGTTATCCCTAGTGGAGGTGTATGGCTACACCTTC
TRBV10-3	NA	TRBJ1-2	TRBD1	CAISESSTGTAIYGYTF	TGTGCCATCAGTGAGTCGTCCACCGGGACAGCCATCTATGGCTACACCTTC
TRBV7-9	NA	TRBJ2-1	TRBD1	CASSPRGQGMNNEQFF	TGTGCCAGCAGCCCTAGAGGACAGGGTATGAACAATGAGCAGTTCTTC
TRBV9	NA	TRBJ1-1	NA	CASSEQGSPNTEAFF	TGTGCCAGCAGCGAGCAGGGATCTCCGAACACTGAAGCTTTCTTT
TRBV6-1	NA	TRBJ1-1	NA	CASSDLLRVAEAFF	TGTGCCAGCAGTGATCTTCTGAGGGTCGCCGAAGCTTTCTTT
TRBV7-9	NA	TRBJ2-1	NA	CASRRRGPHSYNEQFF	TGTGCCAGCAGGCGACGAGGTCCACACTCCTACAATGAGCAGTTCTTC
TRBV5-8	NA	TRBJ2-7	NA	CASSPETGSYEQYF	TGTGCCAGCAGCCCGGAGACTGGGTCCTACGAGCAGTACTTC
TRBV10-3	NA	TRBJ2-3	TRBD1	CAISKDRESTDTQYF	TGTGCCATCAGCAAAGACAGGGAGAGCACAGATACGCAGTATTTT
TRBV2	NA	TRBJ2-6	NA	CASMEFRGGGANVLTF	TGTGCCAGCATGGAATTTAGGGGCGGCGGGGCCAACGTCCTGACTTTC
TRBV12-3/TRBV12-4	NA	TRBJ2-2	NA	CASSLTQAGELFF	TGTGCCAGCAGCTTGACACAGGCGGGGGAGCTGTTTTTT
TRBV19	NA	TRBJ2-3	NA	CASRGARTDTQYF	TGTGCCAGTAGAGGGGCTAGAACAGATACGCAGTATTTT
TRBV4-1	NA	TRBJ2-3	NA	CASSAEYRDFQYF	TGCGCCAGCAGCGCCGAATACCGGGACTTCCAGTATTTT
TRBV14	NA	TRBJ1-1	NA	CASSHPRRGNTEAFF	TGTGCCAGCAGCCACCCCCGCCGGGGGAACACTGAAGCTTTCTTT
TRBV7-7	NA	TRBJ2-5	TRBD1	CASSSLGQGQETQYF	TGTGCCAGCAGTTCTCTCGGACAGGGCCAAGAGACCCAGTACTTC
TRBV11-2	NA	TRBJ1-4	NA	CASSPRQREKLFF	TGTGCCAGCAGCCCACGACAGAGGGAAAAACTGTTTTTT
TRBV3-1/TRBV3-2	NA	TRBJ1-6	NA	CASSQVGLGSPLHF	TGTGCCAGCAGCCAAGTGGGGCTAGGGTCACCCCTCCACTTT
TRBV9	few	TRBJ1-1	NA	CASSVQGQATEAFF	TGTGCCAGCAGCGTCCAGGGGCAGGCCACTGAAGCTTTCTTT
TRBV13	NA	TRBJ2-7	TRBD2	CASSLLAGDEQYF	TGTGCCAGCAGCTTACTAGCGGGGGACGAGCAGTACTTC
TRBV7-6	NA	TRBJ1-1	NA	CASSLAGNTEAFF	TGTGCCAGCAGCTTAGCCGGGAACACTGAAGCTTTCTTT
TRBV20-1	NA	TRBJ1-1	NA	CSAFNGEAFF	TGCAGTGCCTTTAACGGGGAAGCTTTCTTT
TRBV12-3/TRBV12-4	NA	TRBJ1-2	NA	CASSLYGNYGYTF	TGTGCCAGCAGTTTGTACGGGAACTATGGCTACACCTTC
TRBV19	NA	TRBJ1-2	TRBD1	CASSPATGYGYTF	TGTGCCAGTAGTCCGGCGACAGGGTATGGCTACACCTTC
TRBV28	NA	TRBJ2-7	NA	CASSSTDWGVEQYF	TGTGCCAGCAGTTCTACCGACTGGGGCGTTGAGCAGTACTTC
TRBV5-1	NA	TRBJ2-1	TRBD2	CASSLVRRGSYNEQFF	TGCGCCAGCAGCTTGGTAAGGCGGGGGTCCTACAATGAGCAGTTCTTC